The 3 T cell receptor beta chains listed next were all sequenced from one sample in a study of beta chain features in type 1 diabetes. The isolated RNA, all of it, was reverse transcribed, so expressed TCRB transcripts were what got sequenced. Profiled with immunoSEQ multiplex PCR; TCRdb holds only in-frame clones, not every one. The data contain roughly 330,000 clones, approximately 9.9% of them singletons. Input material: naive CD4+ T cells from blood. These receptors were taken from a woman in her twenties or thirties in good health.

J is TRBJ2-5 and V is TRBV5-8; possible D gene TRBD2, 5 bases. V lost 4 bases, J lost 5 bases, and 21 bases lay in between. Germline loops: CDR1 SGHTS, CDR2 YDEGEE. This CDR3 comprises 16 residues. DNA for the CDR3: TGTGCCAGCAGCGCGAGAGGAAAAGGGCCGGGGGAGACCCAGTACTTC. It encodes CASSARGKGPGETQYF.

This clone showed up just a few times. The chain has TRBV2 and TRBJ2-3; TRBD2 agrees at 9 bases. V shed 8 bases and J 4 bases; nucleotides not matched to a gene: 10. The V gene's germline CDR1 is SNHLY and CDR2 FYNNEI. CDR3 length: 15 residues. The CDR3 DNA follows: TGTGCCAGCCTGCCGGCGGGAGGGCCCTCAGATACGCAGTATTTT. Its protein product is CASLPAGGPSDTQYF. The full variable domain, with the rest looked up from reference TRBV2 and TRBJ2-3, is EPEVTQTPSHQVTQMGQEVILRCVPISNHLYFYWYRQILGQKVEFLVSFYNNEISEKSEIFDDQFSVERPDGSNFTLKIRSTKLEDSAMYFCASLPAGGPSDTQYFGPGTRLTVL.

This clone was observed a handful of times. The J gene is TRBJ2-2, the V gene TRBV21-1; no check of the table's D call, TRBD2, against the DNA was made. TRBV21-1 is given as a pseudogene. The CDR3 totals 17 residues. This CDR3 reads CASTPGGPNANTGELFF. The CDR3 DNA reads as TGTGCCAGCACTCCCGGAGGGCCGAACGCGAACACCGGGGAGCTGTTTTTT.